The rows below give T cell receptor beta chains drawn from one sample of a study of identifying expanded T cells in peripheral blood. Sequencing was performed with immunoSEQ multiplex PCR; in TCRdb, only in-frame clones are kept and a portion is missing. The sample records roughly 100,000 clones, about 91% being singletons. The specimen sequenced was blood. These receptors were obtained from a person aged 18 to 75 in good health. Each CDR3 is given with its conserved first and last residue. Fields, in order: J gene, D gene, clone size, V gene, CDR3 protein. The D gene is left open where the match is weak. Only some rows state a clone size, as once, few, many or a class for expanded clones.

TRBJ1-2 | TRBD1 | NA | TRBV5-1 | CASSPTGTRGCTF
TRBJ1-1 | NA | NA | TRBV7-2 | CASSLSGDTEAFF
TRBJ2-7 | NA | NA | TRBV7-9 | CASSLDAYFHEQYF
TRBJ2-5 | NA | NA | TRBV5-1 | CASSLAGAQETQYF
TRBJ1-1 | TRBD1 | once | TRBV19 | CASSIQGAAEAFF
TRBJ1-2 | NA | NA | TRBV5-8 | CASSLVQRVPGYTF
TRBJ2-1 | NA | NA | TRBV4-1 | CASSQGVIRGRDRYNEQFF
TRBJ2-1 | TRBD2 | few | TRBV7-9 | CASSLVTTSGNEQFF
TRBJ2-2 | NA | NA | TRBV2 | CASVVRPSTGELFF
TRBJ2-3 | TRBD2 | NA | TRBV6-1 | CASMIAGDPYTQYF
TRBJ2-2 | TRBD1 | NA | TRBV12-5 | CASGYSVGQDTGELFF
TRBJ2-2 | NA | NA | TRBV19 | CASMAHTGELFF
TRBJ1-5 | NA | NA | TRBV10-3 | CAISLGRQNQPQHF
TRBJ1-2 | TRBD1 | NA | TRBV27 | CASSPQGAGYGYTF
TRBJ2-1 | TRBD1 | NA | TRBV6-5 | CASSYAGGQWDNEQFF
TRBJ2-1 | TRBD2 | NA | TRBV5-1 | CASRLGLSGRGDEQFF
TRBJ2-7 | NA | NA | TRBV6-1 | CASSEQGPTSYEQYF
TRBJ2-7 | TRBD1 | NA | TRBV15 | CATRGGSYEQYF
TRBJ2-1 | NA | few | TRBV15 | CATSRDSNYHNEQFF
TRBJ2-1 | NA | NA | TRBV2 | CASSDVDEQFF
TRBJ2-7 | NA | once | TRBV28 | CASSFDREGAYEQYF
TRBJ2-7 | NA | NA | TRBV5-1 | CASSLAGSNEQYF
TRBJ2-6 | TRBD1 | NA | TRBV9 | CASSVGTGGSGANVLTF
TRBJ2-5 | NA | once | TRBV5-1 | CASSLFIGGQETQYF
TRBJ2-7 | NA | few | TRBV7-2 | CASSLSSVSYEQYF
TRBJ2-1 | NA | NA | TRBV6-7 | CASRIAEPRSSYNEQFF